The present T cell receptor (beta chain) was sequenced within a study of blood T cell repertoires in COVID-19. Study details: Acute and convalescent COVID-19 samples came from the United States, Italy and Spain. PBMCs, B-cell-depleted T cells, or T cells were the source of the cDNA or gDNA that made up the material.

The CDR3 contains 16 residues. Trimming took off 0 bases at V and 4 bases at J, with 14 bases between the two ends. The germline V gene encodes CDR1 SGHTA and CDR2 FQGNSA. Per the original data handling: Counts of nucleated cells, estimated from reference gene primer amplification, were obtained. TCRdb's copy holds only in-frame clones and misses some; the assay was immunoSEQ multiplex PCR. The V and J calls and clone size come from that table; D and trimming were worked out from the DNA. The profile shows about 24,000 clones, about 84% of them singletons. Input material: peripheral blood. The sequence was collected from a human donor with active COVID-19. The donor label of this sample is uncertain. This chain connects TRBV7-2 to TRBJ2-3; D is perhaps TRBD1 (6 bases). The CDR3 DNA is TGTGCCAGCAGCTTAGCGGGTGAACAGGGAGCAGATACGCAGTATTTT. Translation gives CASSLAGEQGADTQYF. Variable domain in full (rest from reference TRBV7-2 and TRBJ2-3): GAGVSQSPSNKVTEKGKDVELRCDPISGHTALYWYRQSLGQGLEFLIYFQGNSAPDKSGLPSDRFSAERTGGSVSTLTIQRTQQEDSAVYLCASSLAGEQGADTQYFGPGTRLTVL.